The 29 T cell receptor beta chains listed next were all sequenced from one sample in a study of T cell repertoires in cytomegalovirus infection. TCRdb re-analysed the reads in MiXCR, keeping a single row per CDR3 protein. In the table there are roughly 230,000 distinct CDR3 sequences, about a sixth of which are singletons. The sample taken for sequencing was CD8+ T cells from PBMCs. The source is a human donor in good health (CMV status not recorded). Some clones in this sample may be carry-over from other donors' samples.

The chain has TRBV20-1 and TRBJ1-3, with unresolved D. Trimming stripped 1 base from V and 4 bases from J, with 20 bases between. This CDR3 region has 17 residues. Germline CDR1 is DFQATT and CDR2 is SNEGSKA (reference sequence). For the CDR3, the DNA is TGCAGTGCTAGAGTGATTCTTGGGGAATCGTGGGGAAACACCATATATTTT. It yields the protein CSARVILGESWGNTIYF.

This clonotype has a count of ten or more. V usage is TRBV28 and J usage is TRBJ2-3; 8 nucleotides align to TRBD2. V gave up 3 bases and J gave up 4 bases; unmatched junction bases: 9. Germline assignment: CDR1 MDHEN and CDR2 SYDVKM. The CDR3 is made up of 16 amino acids. The CDR3 spells CASSFGTRYFSDTQYF. The CDR3 coding sequence is TGTGCCAGCAGTTTCGGGACTAGATATTTTTCAGATACGCAGTATTTT.

This chain connects TRBV20-1 to TRBJ1-6; maybe TRBD1 (5 bases). CDR1 is DFQATT and CDR2 is SNEGSKA in the germline V gene (reference sequence). The CDR3 is 16 residues long. V lost 4 bases and J 4 bases, leaving 17 bases between the germline ends. CDR3 protein: CSATNRDGPYNSPLHF. The CDR3 DNA reads as TGCAGTGCTACAAATCGGGACGGACCGTATAATTCACCCCTCCACTTT.

This clonotype was seen at least ten times. This sequence joins TRBV7-6 and TRBJ2-7, with a possible D match to TRBD1 (6 bases). V lost 4 bases to trimming and J lost 1 base, with 8 bases between them. Germline V gene sequence: CDR1 SGHVS, CDR2 FNYEAQ. The CDR3 contains 13 residues. In DNA form, the CDR3 reads TGTGCCAGCAGCTCGGACAGTTCCTACGAGCAGTACTTC. Translation: CASSSDSSYEQYF.

A few counts support this clonotype. V and J are TRBV29-1 and TRBJ2-1; the D is unclear. The CDR3 has 13 residues. The germline CDR1 and CDR2 sequences are SQVTM and ANQGSEA. Trimming cost V 3 bases and J 3 bases, with 9 bases left between them. The CDR3 loop is CSVDFLFYNEQFF. CDR3 DNA: TGCAGCGTTGATTTCCTATTCTACAATGAGCAGTTCTTC.

V and J are TRBV4-1 and TRBJ1-1; 10 positions match TRBD1. J was trimmed by 3 bases and V by 3 bases; bases with no gene match: 4. Germline CDR1 and CDR2: MGHRA and YSYEKL. This CDR3 comprises 15 residues. The CDR3 region has the DNA TGCGCCAGCAGCCAGGACAGGGGGTCATACACTGAAGCTTTCTTT. Residues: CASSQDRGSYTEAFF.

This clonotype was seen more than once but under ten times. The chain uses TRBV4-2 and TRBJ2-5; 8 bases match TRBD2. In germline, CDR1 is LGHNA, CDR2 YNFKEQ. The J segment lost 3 bases and the V segment lost 4 bases, leaving 13 bases of the junction unmatched. The CDR3 loop spans 17 amino acids. In nucleotides, the CDR3 is TGTGCCAGCAGCCCTCAAGGAGGTAGCGGGGCAGAAGAGACCCAGTACTTC. Translated: CASSPQGGSGAEETQYF.

This clonotype turned up a few times. This rearrangement joins TRBV12-3 or TRBV12-4 to TRBJ2-3; weak D call: TRBD2 (6 bases). The CDR3 length is 14 residues. Trimming left V 7 bases short and J 2 bases short, with 13 bases between. CDR3 protein: CASTRTTLTDTQYF. DNA for the CDR3: TGTGCCAGCACCCGGACTACCCTCACAGATACGCAGTATTTT.

CDR3 nucleotides: TGTGCCAGCAGCCAAGTAGGGGGGGGGTCCTACGAGCAGTACTTC. It encodes CASSQVGGGSYEQYF. The chain couples TRBV4-2 to TRBJ2-7; perhaps TRBD2 as D (7 bases). This CDR3 has 15 residues. Trimming took 1 base from V and 1 from J, leaving 11 bases between them. The germline V gene encodes CDR1 LGHNA and CDR2 YNFKEQ.

This clonotype was observed many times. The chain carries TRBV7-2 and TRBJ2-1; 7 bases are a match to TRBD1. V lost 5 bases and J lost 8; bases outside the gene matches: 15. Looked up from germline, CDR1 is SGHTA and CDR2 is FQGNSA. CDR3 length: 16 residues. CDR3 residues: CASSPRKGAGAHEQFF. The CDR3 DNA is TGTGCCAGCAGCCCCCGGAAGGGGGCGGGTGCCCATGAGCAGTTCTTC.

This clonotype was observed at least ten times. J is TRBJ2-6 and V is TRBV11-2; D is uncertain. CDR1 SGHAT and CDR2 FQNNGV come from the germline V gene. V shed 5 bases and J shed 0 bases, with 11 bases lying between them. The CDR3 consists of 16 residues. CDR3: CASSHLAVSGANVLTF. The CDR3 coding sequence is TGTGCCAGCAGCCACTTAGCCGTCTCTGGGGCCAACGTCCTGACTTTC.

This clonotype was seen ten or more times. This chain links TRBV7-9 with TRBJ2-2, with 7 bases fitting TRBD1. Trimming cost V 4 bases and J 6 bases; bases outside gene matches: 11. The CDR3 extends over 16 amino acids. CDR1 is SEHNR and CDR2 is FQNEAQ in the germline V gene (reference sequence). The CDR3 sequence is CASSYTTGSRSGELFF. The CDR3 coding sequence is TGTGCCAGCAGCTACACGACAGGGAGCCGGTCCGGGGAGCTGTTTTTT.

This clonotype showed up just a few times. The rearrangement uses TRBV19 and TRBJ2-1, with a possible D match to TRBD2 (5 bases). CDR1 and CDR2 from the germline V gene are LNHDA and SQIVND (reference sequence). Trimming removed 5 bases from V and 2 bases from J, with 7 bases in between. The length of the CDR3 is 13 residues. The CDR3 nucleotides read TGTGCCAGTAGTCCCGGGGCCTACAATGAGCAGTTCTTC. It translates to CASSPGAYNEQFF.

This clonotype came up a few times. CDR3 sequence reads: CASSDRVGPYEQYF. Here the CDR3 DNA reads TGTGCCAGCAGTGATAGGGTAGGACCCTACGAGCAGTACTTC. The rearrangement joins TRBV2 to TRBJ2-7; D remains ambiguous. The CDR3 covers 14 residues. The germline gives CDR1 SNHLY, CDR2 FYNNEI. V was cut by 3 bases and J by 2 bases, with 11 bases left in between.

The gene calls are TRBV6-5 and TRBJ1-1; 8 positions match TRBD1. The V and J ends lost 2 bases and 5 bases, in that order; junction bases with no gene match: 7. This CDR3 is built from 15 residues. Germline CDR1 MNHEY, CDR2 SVGAGI. CDR3 nucleotides: TGTGCCAGCAGTTACCTCGGGACAGGAGTGACTGAAGCTTTCTTT. It translates to CASSYLGTGVTEAFF.

This clonotype was detected many times. The chain couples TRBV12-3 or TRBV12-4 to TRBJ2-1, with unresolved D. The V end was cut by 7 bases, the J end by 2 bases, with 15 bases between. The CDR3 length is 15 residues. CDR3 residues: CASTLSVSPYNEQFF. In nucleotides, the CDR3 is TGTGCCAGCACCTTATCCGTGAGCCCCTACAATGAGCAGTTCTTC.

In this sample, this clonotype turned up many times. This chain links TRBV12-3 or TRBV12-4 with TRBJ1-5; 8 nucleotides align to TRBD1. The CDR3 runs to 14 residues. V trimming: 4 bases; J trimming: 7 bases; junction bases outside the gene matches: 6. The CDR3 region is CASSSSTGAQPQHF. CDR3 sequence (DNA): TGTGCCAGCAGTTCGTCGACAGGGGCCCAGCCCCAGCATTTT.

The sample holds many counts of this clonotype. The J gene is TRBJ2-1, the V gene TRBV7-9; 8 positions match TRBD1. This CDR3 is built from 18 residues. V shed 6 bases and J 7 bases; nucleotides not matched to a gene: 20. Per germline, CDR1 SEHNR and CDR2 FQNEAQ (reference sequence). The CDR3: CASRHHQVRTGFTNEQFF. CDR3 sequence (DNA): TGTGCCAGCAGACATCACCAGGTCCGGACAGGGTTTACGAATGAGCAGTTCTTC. Variable domain in full (rest from reference TRBV7-9 and TRBJ2-1): DTGVSQNPRHKITKRGQNVTFRCDPISEHNRLYWYRQTLGQGPEFLTYFQNEAQLEKSRLLSDRFSAERPKGSFSTLEIQRTEQGDSAMYLCASRHHQVRTGFTNEQFFGPGTRLTVL.

At least ten counts were recorded for this clonotype. V and J are TRBV10-3 and TRBJ2-3, with 10 bases matching TRBD2. The germline gives CDR1 ENHRY, CDR2 SYGVKD. V was clipped by 5 bases and J by 2 bases; unmatched bases: 7. The CDR3 loop spans 16 amino acids. The CDR3 loop reads CAISRLAGEATDTQYF. Here the CDR3 DNA reads TGTGCCATCAGTAGACTAGCGGGTGAAGCCACAGATACGCAGTATTTT.

This clonotype was seen at least ten times. This sequence joins TRBV19 and TRBJ1-6; no firm D call. V lost 3 bases to trimming and J lost 6 bases, with 9 bases between them. Germline CDR1 is LNHDA and CDR2 is SQIVND (reference sequence). The CDR3 is 14 residues long. The CDR3 spells CASSIATTNSPLHF. CDR3 sequence (DNA): TGTGCCAGTAGTATCGCGACTACTAATTCACCCCTCCACTTT.

The chain combines TRBV19 with TRBJ2-1; no firm D call. The CDR3 length is 12 residues. The V gene lost 1 base and the J gene lost 7 bases, with 5 bases spanning the gap. In germline, CDR1 is LNHDA, CDR2 SQIVND (reference sequence). The CDR3 loop is CASSIARNEQFF. In nucleotides, the CDR3 is TGTGCCAGTAGTATAGCCAGGAATGAGCAGTTCTTC.

This clonotype was counted a few times. This chain uses TRBV6-2 or TRBV6-3 with TRBJ2-1, with 7 positions matching TRBD1. With 4 bases clipped from V and 12 bases from J, the junction kept 6 bases outside the gene matches. Germline V gene lookup returns CDR1 MNHEY and CDR2 SVGEGT. CDR3 length: 12 amino acids. This chain's CDR3 is CASSLDRTMQFF. The CDR3 DNA sequence: TGTGCCAGCAGTTTGGACAGGACGATGCAGTTCTTC.

This clonotype appeared a few times. This rearrangement joins TRBV20-1 to TRBJ2-1, with D possibly TRBD2 on 6 matching bases. The CDR3 is 15 residues long. Trimming pared 6 bases from V and 3 bases from J, leaving 18 bases between. The germline gives CDR1 DFQATT, CDR2 SNEGSKA (reference sequence). In DNA form, the CDR3 reads TGCAGTGCCACCAGCACACAGACTAGCTACAATGAGCAGTTCTTC. Protein: CSATSTQTSYNEQFF.

This clonotype was detected only a few times. The rearrangement links TRBV28 to TRBJ2-4; 11 bases match TRBD1. The CDR3 has 17 residues. Germline trimming cut 6 bases from V and 8 bases from J; bases unmatched to any gene: 15. In germline, CDR1 is MDHEN, CDR2 SYDVKM. The CDR3 region has the DNA TGTGCCAGCAGCCGCAGAGGGACAGGGGGGCGATATGACATTCAGTACTTC. Its protein product is CASSRRGTGGRYDIQYF. Variable domain in full (rest from reference TRBV28 and TRBJ2-4): DVKVTQSSRYLVKRTGEKVFLECVQDMDHENMFWYRQDPGLGLRLIYFSYDVKMKEKGDIPEGYSVSREKKERFSLILESASTNQTSMYLCASSRRGTGGRYDIQYFGAGTRLSVL.

The genes are TRBV14 and TRBJ1-1; TRBD1 is a possible D gene (6 bases). The CDR3 covers 15 residues. V was clipped by 6 bases and J by 1 base, with 15 bases between them. Germline V gives CDR1 SGHDN, CDR2 FVKESK. CDR3 loop: CASRPTTGRNTEAFF. DNA for the CDR3: TGTGCCAGCAGACCTACGACAGGTAGGAACACTGAAGCTTTCTTT.

This clonotype has at least ten counts. The chain couples TRBV7-6 to TRBJ2-4, with D perhaps matching TRBD1 or TRBD2 (5 bases each). V lost 1 base to trimming and J lost 5 bases, with 12 bases between them. CDR3 length: 15 residues. Germline assignment: CDR1 SGHVS and CDR2 FNYEAQ. CDR3 sequence (DNA): TGTGCCAGCAGCTTAGGTGCCGGGACGGAAAACATTCAGTACTTC. It is translated as CASSLGAGTENIQYF.

On this clonotype: Since a much larger clone is just one base distant, this may be a read error. The chain recombines TRBV7-8 with TRBJ2-1; D gene unclear. CDR1 SGHVS and CDR2 FQNEAQ come from the germline V gene. The germline V and J ends were trimmed by 4 bases and 0 bases, with 10 bases remaining between them. The CDR3 runs 15 residues. Here the CDR3 DNA reads TGTGCCAGCAGCTGGGCCTTAGCCTCCTACAATGAGCAGTTCTTC. The encoded protein is CASSWALASYNEQFF.

The chain employs TRBV13 and TRBJ2-1; 11 positions agree with TRBD2. In germline, CDR1 is PRHDT, CDR2 FYEKMQ (reference sequence). The CDR3 extends over 16 amino acids. With V trimmed by 4 bases and J by 7 bases, 9 bases remained unmatched. The CDR3 bases are TGTGCCAGCAGCTCCATAGCGGGGGGGCCGAAAAATGAGCAGTTCTTC. Translation gives CASSSIAGGPKNEQFF.

At least ten counts were recorded for this clonotype. The chain carries TRBV29-1 and TRBJ2-7, with D tentatively TRBD1 (7 bases). V lost 7 bases and J 6 bases, leaving 13 bases between the germline ends. CDR3 length: 11 amino acids. CDR1 SQVTM and CDR2 ANQGSEA come from the germline V gene. CDR3 sequence reads: CSANQGGEQYF. Written as DNA, the CDR3 is TGCAGCGCTAACCAGGGGGGCGAGCAGTACTTC.